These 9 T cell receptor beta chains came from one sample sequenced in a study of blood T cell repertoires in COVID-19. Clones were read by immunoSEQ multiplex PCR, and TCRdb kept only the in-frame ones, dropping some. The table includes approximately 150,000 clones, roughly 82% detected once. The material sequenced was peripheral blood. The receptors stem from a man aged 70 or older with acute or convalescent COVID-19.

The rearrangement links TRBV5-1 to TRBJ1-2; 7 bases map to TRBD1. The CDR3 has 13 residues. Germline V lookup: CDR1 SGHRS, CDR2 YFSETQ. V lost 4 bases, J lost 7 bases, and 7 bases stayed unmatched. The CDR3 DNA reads TGCGCCAGCAGCACCCCCGACAGGGCTGGCTACACCTTC. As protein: CASSTPDRAGYTF.

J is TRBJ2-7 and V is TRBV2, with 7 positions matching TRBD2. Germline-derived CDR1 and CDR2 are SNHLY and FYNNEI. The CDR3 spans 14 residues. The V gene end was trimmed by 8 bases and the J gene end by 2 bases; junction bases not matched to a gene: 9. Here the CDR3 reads CASEGGSLPYEQYF. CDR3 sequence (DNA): TGTGCCAGCGAGGGAGGGTCCCTTCCCTACGAGCAGTACTTC.

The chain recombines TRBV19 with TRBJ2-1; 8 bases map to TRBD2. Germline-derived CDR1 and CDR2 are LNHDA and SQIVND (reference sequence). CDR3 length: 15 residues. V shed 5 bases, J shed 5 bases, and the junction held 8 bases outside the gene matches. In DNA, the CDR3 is TGTGCCAGTAGTGCGGGGGGAGGGAGGCACAATGAGCAGTTCTTC. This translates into CASSAGGGRHNEQFF. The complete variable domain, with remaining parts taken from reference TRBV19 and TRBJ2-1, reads DGGITQSPKYLFRKEGQNVTLSCEQNLNHDAMYWYRQDPGQGLRLIYYSQIVNDFQKGDIAEGYSVSREKKESFPLTVTSAQKNPTAFYLCASSAGGGRHNEQFFGPGTRLTVL.

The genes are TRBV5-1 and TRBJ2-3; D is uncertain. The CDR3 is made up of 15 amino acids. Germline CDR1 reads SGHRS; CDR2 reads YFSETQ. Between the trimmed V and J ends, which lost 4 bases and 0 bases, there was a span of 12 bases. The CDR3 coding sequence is TGCGCCAGCAGCGAAAGAGTTACTAGCACAGATACGCAGTATTTT. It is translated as CASSERVTSTDTQYF.

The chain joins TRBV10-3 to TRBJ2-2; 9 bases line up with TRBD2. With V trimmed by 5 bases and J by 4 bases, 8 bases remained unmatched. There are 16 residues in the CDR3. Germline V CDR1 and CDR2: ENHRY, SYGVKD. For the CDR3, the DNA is TGTGCCATCAGTTTAACCGGGACTAGCAGCACCGGGGAGCTGTTTTTT. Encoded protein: CAISLTGTSSTGELFF.

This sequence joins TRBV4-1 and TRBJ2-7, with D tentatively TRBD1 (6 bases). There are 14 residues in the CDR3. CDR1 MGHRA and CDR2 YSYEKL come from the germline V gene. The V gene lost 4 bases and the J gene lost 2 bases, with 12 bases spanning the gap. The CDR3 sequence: CASSLRQVAYEQYF. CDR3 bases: TGCGCCAGCAGCCTCCGACAGGTTGCCTACGAGCAGTACTTC.

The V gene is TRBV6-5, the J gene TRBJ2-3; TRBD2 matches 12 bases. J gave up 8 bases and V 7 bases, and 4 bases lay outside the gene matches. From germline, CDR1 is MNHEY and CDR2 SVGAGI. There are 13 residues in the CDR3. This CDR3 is CASTPSGGGTQYF. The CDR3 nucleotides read TGTGCCAGCACGCCTAGCGGGGGGGGTACGCAGTATTTT.

CDR3 sequence: CASRDPSQGRGNTIYF. CDR3 DNA sequence: TGTGCCAGCAGGGATCCTTCACAGGGACGGGGAAACACCATATATTTT. The chain uses TRBV2 and TRBJ1-3; tentative D call: TRBD1 (6 bases). Trimming pared 6 bases from V and 4 bases from J, leaving 19 bases between. From germline, CDR1 is SNHLY and CDR2 FYNNEI. This CDR3 is built from 16 residues. Combining the CDR3 with reference TRBV2 and TRBJ1-3 gives the whole variable domain EPEVTQTPSHQVTQMGQEVILRCVPISNHLYFYWYRQILGQKVEFLVSFYNNEISEKSEIFDDQFSVERPDGSNFTLKIRSTKLEDSAMYFCASRDPSQGRGNTIYFGEGSWLTVV.

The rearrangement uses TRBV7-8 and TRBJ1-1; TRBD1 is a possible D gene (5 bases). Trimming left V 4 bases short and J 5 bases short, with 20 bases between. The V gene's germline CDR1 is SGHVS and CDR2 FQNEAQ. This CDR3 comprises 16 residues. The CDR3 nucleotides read TGTGCCAGCAGCTCCCGGTTGGGTGGAGGGACGACTGAAGCTTTCTTT. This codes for CASSSRLGGGTTEAFF.